This TCR beta chain stems from a study of blood T cell repertoires in COVID-19. Whole-study context: Sample material is recorded as cDNA or gDNA derived from T cells, B-cell-depleted T cells, or PBMCs.

Using immunoSEQ multiplex PCR, the repertoire was profiled, and TCRdb retains in-frame clones only, with some absent. This sample has some 50,000 clones, with over 80% found just once. The receptor comes from an elderly woman with COVID-19, enrolled during active disease. Material for sequencing was peripheral blood.

The CDR3 loop reads CASSLAGGAEGYNEQFF. CDR3 nucleotides: TGCGCCAGCAGCTTGGCGGGGGGCGCAGAAGGCTACAATGAGCAGTTCTTC. The gene calls are TRBV5-1 and TRBJ2-1; weak D call: TRBD2 (7 bases). Between the trimmed V and J ends, which lost 0 bases and 3 bases, there was a span of 16 bases. CDR3 length: 17 residues. CDR1 SGHRS and CDR2 YFSETQ come from the germline V gene.